The clone carrying this T cell receptor (beta chain) came up many times. The CDR3 runs 16 residues. Trimming at V came to 3 bases and at J to 3 bases, leaving 6 bases not matched to a gene. In the sort, naive CD8 T cells were defined as CD8+CD4-CCR7+CD45RA+. This sample was taken from a study of molecular identifiers for immune sequencing clone quantification. In TCRdb, the PCR reads were re-called with MiXCR into one record per CDR3 protein. The data show some 590,000 distinct CDR3 sequences, over 25% seen once. This TCR was sampled from a human donor in good health. Some libraries in this study had Jurkat cell RNA spiked in. Sequenced: naive CD8+ T cells from blood, with Jurkat cell RNA spiked in. The subset denotes: FACS-sorted CD8+CD4-CCR7+CD45RA+ naive T cells. The J gene is TRBJ2-3, the V gene TRBV12-3 or TRBV12-4; 10 bases are shared with TRBD2. CDR3 sequence reads: CASSFVSGRNTDTQYF. The CDR3 DNA follows: TGTGCCAGCAGTTTCGTTAGCGGGAGGAATACAGATACGCAGTATTTT.